The entry below gives a single T cell receptor beta chain sequence along with its context. Antigen unknown. This entry comes from a study of PD-L1 blockade in urothelial cancer. Looking at the study overall: Atezolizumab (1,200 mg intravenously every 3 weeks) began at some point between 2014 and 2016 for patients. Study patients had been treated with 0 to 3 previous chemotherapy regimens.

Data came from immunoSEQ multiplex PCR; TCRdb stores just in-frame clones and leaves some out. The sample has under 55,000 clones, 75% to 90% seen once. General study results and limits: At 3 weeks on treatment, tumor-associated clones expanded more with durable benefit.

There are 16 residues in the CDR3. V was pared by 4 bases and J by 0 bases, with 14 bases between. CDR1 SNHLY and CDR2 FYNNEI come from the germline V gene. Per patient, between 1 and 8 samples were collected at pretreatment and on-treatment time points. The sample was PBMCs, taken around atezolizumab (anti-PD-L1) treatment. The source of this sequence is a man aged 35 to 55 with urothelial cancer. The V gene is TRBV2, the J gene TRBJ2-3; the D is unclear. The CDR3 region has the DNA TGTGCCAGCAGTGTACTGGGCACCCGCAGCACAGATACGCAGTATTTT. Translating gives CASSVLGTRSTDTQYF.